A selection of T cell receptor beta chains follows, all from one sample in a study of CXCR3 chemokines and chemotherapy response in bladder cancer. From the PCR reads, TCRdb called clonotypes with MiXCR, one entry per CDR3 protein. The repertoire holds 1,700 or so distinct CDR3 sequences, with 21% as singletons. This sample was gathered from a patient whose treatment included neoadjuvant chemotherapy. These receptor sequences come from a human donor with bladder cancer that did not respond to neoadjuvant chemotherapy. Each CDR3 is given with its conserved first and last residue. D genes are given only for firm matches. Size is stated for part of the rows, as once, few or many counts, or as a class when the clone is expanded.

j_gene	d_gene	v_gene	abundance	CDR3nt	CDR3aa
TRBJ1-4	TRBD1	TRBV5-4	medium-sized	TGTGCCAGCAGCCCGGGACAGACTAATGAAAAACTGTTTTTT	CASSPGQTNEKLFF
TRBJ2-7	.	TRBV30	many	TGTGCCTGGAGTGTGGCAGGGAATTTAGGAGGCTACGAGCAGTACTTC	CAWSVAGNLGGYEQYF
TRBJ1-3	TRBD1	TRBV6-1	medium-sized	TGTGCCAGCAGGGAACAGGGGCGAGGAAACACCATATATTTT	CASREQGRGNTIYF
TRBJ2-1	.	TRBV6-6	large	TGTGCCAGCAGTTACTCGGAACAGACGGGGGATGAGCAGTTCTTC	CASSYSEQTGDEQFF
TRBJ2-4	.	TRBV6-2/TRBV6-3	medium-sized	TGTGCCAGCAGTTTCGGCAGGGCCATAGCCAAAAACATTCAGTACTTC	CASSFGRAIAKNIQYF
TRBJ2-5	TRBD2	TRBV6-2/TRBV6-3	.	TGTGCCAGCAGTTCACAACCGGGACTAGCGCGCCAAGAGACCCAGTACTTC	CASSSQPGLARQETQYF
TRBJ2-7	TRBD1	TRBV30	many	TGTGCCTGGAGTGTAGGGACAGGGGTTATCTACGAGCAGTACTTC	CAWSVGTGVIYEQYF
TRBJ2-1	TRBD1	TRBV6-5	hyperexpanded	TGTGCCAGCAGTTACGGAATTCCCGGGACAGGGGGGAATAATGAGCAGTTCTTC	CASSYGIPGTGGNNEQFF
TRBJ2-5	.	TRBV6-5	many	TGTGCCAGCAGTTATCACGAGGCCCCTGGGACCCAGTACTTC	CASSYHEAPGTQYF
TRBJ2-5	.	TRBV6-1	large	TGTGCCAGCAGTGAACTTCCCCGGGACTCGGGGGAGACCCAGTACTTC	CASSELPRDSGETQYF
TRBJ2-3	TRBD2	TRBV6-2/TRBV6-3	medium-sized	TGTGCCAGCAGTCGGCAGCCAGGACTAGCGGGCCTCACAGATACGCAGTATTTT	CASSRQPGLAGLTDTQYF
TRBJ1-6	.	TRBV7-9	many	TGTGCCAGCAGCTTAGGGCAGGGAGGTAATTCACCCCTCCACTTT	CASSLGQGGNSPLHF
TRBJ1-2	.	TRBV11-2	many	TGTGCCAGCAGCTTATCGGCGACGCATGGCTACACCTTC	CASSLSATHGYTF
TRBJ2-3	.	TRBV7-2	medium-sized	TGTGCCAGCAGTCCCTACCTAAACACAGATACGCAGTATTTT	CASSPYLNTDTQYF
TRBJ1-5	TRBD1	TRBV30	many	TGTGCCTGGAGTGTTTTCGGGACAGGGAATCAGCCCCAGCATTTT	CAWSVFGTGNQPQHF
TRBJ2-3	.	TRBV15	medium-sized	TGTGCCACCAGCAGAGATAGGGGTAGAGCGCAGTATTTT	CATSRDRGRAQYF
TRBJ1-1	.	TRBV7-2	medium-sized	TGTGCCAGCAGCTTCGAACTGATTTCGAACACTGAAGCTTTCTTT	CASSFELISNTEAFF
TRBJ1-6	.	TRBV2	.	TGTGCCAGCAGTGAAGCTGGAGCTGGGTCACCCCTCCACTTT	CASSEAGAGSPLHF
TRBJ1-6	TRBD1	TRBV27	medium-sized	TGTGCCAGCAGTGAGGGGGCGAATTCACCCCTCCACTTT	CASSEGANSPLHF
TRBJ1-2	TRBD1	TRBV19	large	TGTGCCAGTAGCACCACAGGGGCGAACTATGGCTACACCTTC	CASSTTGANYGYTF
TRBJ2-4	.	TRBV20-1	many	TGCAGTGCGGCAGGGCTAGCCAAAAACATTCAGTACTTC	CSAAGLAKNIQYF
TRBJ2-7	TRBD1	TRBV28	many	TGTGCCAGCACCAAGGGACAGGGGGACTACGAGCAGTACTTC	CASTKGQGDYEQYF
TRBJ2-3	TRBD2	TRBV12-3/TRBV12-4	.	TGTGCCAGCAGTACTAGCGGGGGCACAGATACGCAGTATTTT	CASSTSGGTDTQYF
TRBJ1-6	.	TRBV2	many	TGTGCCAGCAGTGGCCAAGGGGATTCACCCCTCCACTTT	CASSGQGDSPLHF
TRBJ2-2	TRBD2	TRBV30	many	TGTGCCTGGACCTCAAAGCGGGGGGGGAACACCGGGGAGCTGTTTTTT	CAWTSKRGGNTGELFF
TRBJ2-5	TRBD2	TRBV6-1	medium-sized	TGTGCCAGCAGTGAAGTAGTTAGCGGGGGGCCCGGTACGGGAGAGACCCAGTACTTC	CASSEVVSGGPGTGETQYF
TRBJ2-5	.	TRBV27	many	TGTGCCAGCAGTTTAACCCGCCAAGAGACCCAGTACTTC	CASSLTRQETQYF
TRBJ2-1	TRBD2	TRBV18	medium-sized	TGTGCCAGCTCACCACCGGAAACGGGTAGCGGGGGACTGACCGCTGAGCAGTTCTTC	CASSPPETGSGGLTAEQFF
TRBJ2-7	.	TRBV19	medium-sized	TGTGCCAGTAGTATAGCGGTTCGGGTGGGGGAGCAGTACTTC	CASSIAVRVGEQYF
TRBJ2-2	TRBD2	TRBV20-1	.	TGCAGTGCTAGAGAGGCTAGCGGGGGGGCCGCCGGGGAGCTGTTTTTT	CSAREASGGAAGELFF
TRBJ1-5	TRBD1	TRBV29-1	medium-sized	TGCAGCGGCGGACAGGGGGCGGATCAGCCCCAGCATTTT	CSGGQGADQPQHF
TRBJ2-5	TRBD1	TRBV6-1	medium-sized	TGTGCCAGCACCGCAAAGGGACAGACCTATCAAGAGACCCAGTACTTC	CASTAKGQTYQETQYF
TRBJ1-2	.	TRBV28	medium-sized	TGTGCCAGCAGTCAAGAATATGGCTACACCTTC	CASSQEYGYTF
TRBJ1-5	TRBD1	TRBV19	medium-sized	TGTGCCAGCCGGGACAGGGGTTCAACGCCCCAGCATTTT	CASRDRGSTPQHF
TRBJ1-2	TRBD1	TRBV28	medium-sized	TGTGCCAGCAGAACGGGACAGGTGTCTATCTATGGCTACACCTTC	CASRTGQVSIYGYTF
TRBJ2-2	.	TRBV11-2	.	TGTGCCAGCACCCAGGCCCGGGGAACCGGGGAGCTGTTTTTT	CASTQARGTGELFF
TRBJ2-2	.	TRBV28	medium-sized	TGTGCCAGCAGTTTAGGTACCGGGGAGCTGTTTTTT	CASSLGTGELFF
TRBJ1-3	.	TRBV12-3/TRBV12-4	many	TGTGCCAGCAGTTTAGCCGGGGTGACGAGCTCTGGAAACACCATATATTTT	CASSLAGVTSSGNTIYF
TRBJ1-3	.	TRBV5-6	.	TGTGCCAGCAGCCTAGGGGCAGCCTCTGGAAACACCATATATTTT	CASSLGAASGNTIYF